The clone carrying this T cell receptor (beta chain) appeared a single time. Clones were sequenced by immunoSEQ multiplex PCR, and TCRdb holds only the in-frame ones, with some missing. The sample has 55,000 to 75,000 clones, approximately 89% seen once; the top ten hold under 4.5%. Germline CDR1 MGHDK, CDR2 SYGVNS. V was pared by 3 bases and J by 4 bases, with 1 base of the junction left unmatched. CDR3 size: 15 residues. This sample is drawn from a study of Tregs in tolerant kidney transplant recipients. Related graft donors supplied nonmyeloablative bone marrow transplants, and mixed chimerism was transient. Unstimulated Tregs (CD4+CD25+CD127-) and CD4+CD25- non-Tregs were sorted from PBMCs.

J is TRBJ2-3 and V is TRBV25-1, with 13 bases lining up with TRBD2. Sequences were derived from CD4+ T cells from blood (PBMCs), sampled 6 months after the transplant. This TCR came from a human patient who received a combined kidney and bone marrow transplant. Some T cells may have come from the graft donor. The CDR3 region is CASSDGTSGADTQYF. The CDR3, as DNA: TGTGCCAGCAGTGACGGGACTAGCGGGGCAGATACGCAGTATTTT.